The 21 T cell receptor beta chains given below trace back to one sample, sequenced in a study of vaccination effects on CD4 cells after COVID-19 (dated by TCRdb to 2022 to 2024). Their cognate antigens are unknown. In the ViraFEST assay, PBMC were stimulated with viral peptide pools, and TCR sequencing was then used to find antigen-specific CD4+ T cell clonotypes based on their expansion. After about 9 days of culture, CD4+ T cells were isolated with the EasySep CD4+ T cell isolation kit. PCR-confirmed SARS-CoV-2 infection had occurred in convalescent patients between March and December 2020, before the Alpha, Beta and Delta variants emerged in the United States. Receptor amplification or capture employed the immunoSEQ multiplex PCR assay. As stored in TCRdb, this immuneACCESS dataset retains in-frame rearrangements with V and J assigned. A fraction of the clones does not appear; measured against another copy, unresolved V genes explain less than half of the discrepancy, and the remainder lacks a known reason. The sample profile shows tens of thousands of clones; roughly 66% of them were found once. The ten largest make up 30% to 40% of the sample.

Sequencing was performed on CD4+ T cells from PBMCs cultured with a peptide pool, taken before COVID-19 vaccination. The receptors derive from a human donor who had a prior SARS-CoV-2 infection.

CDR3 coding DNA: TGTGCCAGCAGAGGGGTATACGGAAACACCATATATTTT. Protein product: CASRGVYGNTIYF. The chain uses TRBV6-5 and TRBJ1-3; a weak D match, TRBD1 (5 bases). The CDR3 runs 13 residues. In germline, CDR1 is MNHEY, CDR2 SVGAGI. V lost 6 bases and J 4 bases, leaving 10 bases between the germline ends.

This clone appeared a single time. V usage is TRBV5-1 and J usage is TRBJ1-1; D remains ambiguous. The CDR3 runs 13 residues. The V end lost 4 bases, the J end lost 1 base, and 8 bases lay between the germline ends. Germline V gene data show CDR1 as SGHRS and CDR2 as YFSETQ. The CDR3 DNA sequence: TGCGCCAGCAGCCCCGCATCGAACACTGAAGCTTTCTTT. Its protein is CASSPASNTEAFF.

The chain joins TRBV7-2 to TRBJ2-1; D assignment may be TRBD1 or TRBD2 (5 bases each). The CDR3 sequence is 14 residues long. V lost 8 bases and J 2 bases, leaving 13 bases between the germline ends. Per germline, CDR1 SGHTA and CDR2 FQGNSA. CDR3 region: CASRPQGAYNEQFF. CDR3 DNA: TGTGCCAGCCGACCGCAGGGAGCCTACAATGAGCAGTTCTTC.

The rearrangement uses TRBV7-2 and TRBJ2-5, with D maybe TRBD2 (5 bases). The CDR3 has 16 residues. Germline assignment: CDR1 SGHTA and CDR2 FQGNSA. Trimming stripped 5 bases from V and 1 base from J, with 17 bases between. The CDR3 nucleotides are TGTGCCAGCAGCCGCCCTGTTCTCAGCGGCCAAGAGACCCAGTACTTC. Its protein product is CASSRPVLSGQETQYF.

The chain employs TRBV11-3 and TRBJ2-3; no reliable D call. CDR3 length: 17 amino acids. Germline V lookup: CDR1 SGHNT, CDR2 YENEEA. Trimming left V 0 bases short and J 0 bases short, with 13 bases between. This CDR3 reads CASSLDLSATSTDTQYF. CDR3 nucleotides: TGTGCCAGCAGCTTAGATCTAAGCGCAACAAGCACAGATACGCAGTATTTT.

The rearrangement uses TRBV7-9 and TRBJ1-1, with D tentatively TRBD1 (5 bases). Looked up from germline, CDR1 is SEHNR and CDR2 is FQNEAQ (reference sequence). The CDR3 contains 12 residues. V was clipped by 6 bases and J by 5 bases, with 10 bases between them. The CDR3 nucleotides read TGTGCCAGCAGTTGGGGCAGGACTGAAGCTTTCTTT. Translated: CASSWGRTEAFF.

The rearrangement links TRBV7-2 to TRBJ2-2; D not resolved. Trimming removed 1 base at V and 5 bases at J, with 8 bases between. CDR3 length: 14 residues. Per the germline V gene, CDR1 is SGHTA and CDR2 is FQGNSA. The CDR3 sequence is CASSLGGGTGELFF. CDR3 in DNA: TGTGCCAGCAGCTTAGGAGGTGGAACCGGGGAGCTGTTTTTT. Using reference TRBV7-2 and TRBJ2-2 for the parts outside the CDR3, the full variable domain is GAGVSQSPSNKVTEKGKDVELRCDPISGHTALYWYRQSLGQGLEFLIYFQGNSAPDKSGLPSDRFSAERTGGSVSTLTIQRTQQEDSAVYLCASSLGGGTGELFFGEGSRLTVL.

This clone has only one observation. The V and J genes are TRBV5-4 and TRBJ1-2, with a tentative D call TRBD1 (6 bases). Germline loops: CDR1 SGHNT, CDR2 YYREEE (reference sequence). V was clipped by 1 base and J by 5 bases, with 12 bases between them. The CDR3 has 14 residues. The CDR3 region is CASSLWTVEYGYTF. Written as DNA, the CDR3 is TGTGCCAGCAGCTTGTGGACAGTCGAGTATGGCTACACCTTC.

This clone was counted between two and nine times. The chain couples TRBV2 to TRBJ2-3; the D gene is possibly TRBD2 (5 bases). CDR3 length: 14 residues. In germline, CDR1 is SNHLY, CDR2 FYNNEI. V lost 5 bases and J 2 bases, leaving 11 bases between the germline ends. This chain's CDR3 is CASSRQRSTDTQYF. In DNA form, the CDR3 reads TGTGCCAGCAGTCGTCAGCGGTCCACAGATACGCAGTATTTT.

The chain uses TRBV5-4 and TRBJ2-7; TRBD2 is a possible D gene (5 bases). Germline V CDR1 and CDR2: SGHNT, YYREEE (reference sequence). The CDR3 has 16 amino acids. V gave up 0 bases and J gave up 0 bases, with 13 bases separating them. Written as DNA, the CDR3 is TGTGCCAGCAGCTTGGTCGCGGGCGGCGGCTCCTACGAGCAGTACTTC. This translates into CASSLVAGGGSYEQYF.

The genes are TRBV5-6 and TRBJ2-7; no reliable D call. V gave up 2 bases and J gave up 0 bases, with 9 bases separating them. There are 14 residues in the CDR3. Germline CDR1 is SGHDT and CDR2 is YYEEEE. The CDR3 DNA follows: TGTGCCAGCAGCTTTTTGGACGGCTCCTACGAGCAGTACTTC. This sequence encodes CASSFLDGSYEQYF.

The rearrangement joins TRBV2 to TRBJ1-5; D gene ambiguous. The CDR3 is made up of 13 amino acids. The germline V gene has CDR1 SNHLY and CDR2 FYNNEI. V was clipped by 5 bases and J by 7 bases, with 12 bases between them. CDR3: CASSSSLEQPQHF. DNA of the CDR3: TGTGCCAGCAGTAGTTCTCTAGAGCAGCCCCAGCATTTT.

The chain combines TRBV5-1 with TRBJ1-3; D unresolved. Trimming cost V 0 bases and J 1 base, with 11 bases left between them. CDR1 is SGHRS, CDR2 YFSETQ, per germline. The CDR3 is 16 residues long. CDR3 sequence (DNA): TGCGCCAGCAGCTTGGACGTGGTTTGGTCTGGAAACACCATATATTTT. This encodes CASSLDVVWSGNTIYF.

The CDR3 DNA follows: TGTGCCAGTAGTATGCGGAGCAGCGGGAGGGCGGGAGAGCAGTTCTTC. Its protein is CASSMRSSGRAGEQFF. This chain uses TRBV19 with TRBJ2-1, with TRBD2 matching 10 bases. CDR1 is LNHDA and CDR2 is SQIVND in the germline V gene (reference sequence). The CDR3 has 16 residues. V trimming: 3 bases; J trimming: 10 bases; junction bases outside the gene matches: 12.

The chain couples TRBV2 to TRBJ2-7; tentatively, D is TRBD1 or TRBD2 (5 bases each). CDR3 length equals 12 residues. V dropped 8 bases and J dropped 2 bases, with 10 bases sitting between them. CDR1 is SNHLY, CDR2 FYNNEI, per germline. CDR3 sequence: CASGGGPYEQYF. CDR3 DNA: TGTGCCAGCGGGGGTGGGCCCTACGAGCAGTACTTC.

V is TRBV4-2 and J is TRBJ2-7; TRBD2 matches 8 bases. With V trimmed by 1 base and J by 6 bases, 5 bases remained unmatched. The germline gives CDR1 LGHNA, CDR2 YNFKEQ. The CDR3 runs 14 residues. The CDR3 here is CASSQAVRGGEQYF. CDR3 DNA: TGTGCCAGCAGCCAAGCGGTCCGGGGGGGCGAGCAGTACTTC.

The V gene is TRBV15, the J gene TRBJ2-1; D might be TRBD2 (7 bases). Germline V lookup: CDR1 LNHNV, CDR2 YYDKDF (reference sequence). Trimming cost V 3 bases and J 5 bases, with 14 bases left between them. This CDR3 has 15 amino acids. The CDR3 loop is CATSSWTRGDNEQFF. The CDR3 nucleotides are TGTGCCACCAGCAGCTGGACTAGGGGGGACAATGAGCAGTTCTTC.

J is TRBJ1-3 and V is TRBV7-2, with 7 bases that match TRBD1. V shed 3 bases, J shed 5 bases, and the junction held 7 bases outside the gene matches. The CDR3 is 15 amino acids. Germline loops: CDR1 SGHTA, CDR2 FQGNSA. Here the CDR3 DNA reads TGTGCCAGCAGCTTCGAGGGGGCCACCAGAAACACCATATATTTT. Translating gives CASSFEGATRNTIYF. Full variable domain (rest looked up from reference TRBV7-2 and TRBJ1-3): GAGVSQSPSNKVTEKGKDVELRCDPISGHTALYWYRQSLGQGLEFLIYFQGNSAPDKSGLPSDRFSAERTGGSVSTLTIQRTQQEDSAVYLCASSFEGATRNTIYFGEGSWLTVV.

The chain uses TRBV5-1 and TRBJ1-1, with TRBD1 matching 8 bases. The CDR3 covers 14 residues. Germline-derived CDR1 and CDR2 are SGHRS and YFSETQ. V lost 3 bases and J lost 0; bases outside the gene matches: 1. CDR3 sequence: CASSWTGMNTEAFF. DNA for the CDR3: TGCGCCAGCAGCTGGACAGGGATGAACACTGAAGCTTTCTTT. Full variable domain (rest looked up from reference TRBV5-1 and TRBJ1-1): KAGVTQTPRYLIKTRGQQVTLSCSPISGHRSVSWYQQTPGQGLQFLFEYFSETQRNKGNFPGRFSGRQFSNSRSEMNVSTLELGDSALYLCASSWTGMNTEAFFGQGTRLTVV.

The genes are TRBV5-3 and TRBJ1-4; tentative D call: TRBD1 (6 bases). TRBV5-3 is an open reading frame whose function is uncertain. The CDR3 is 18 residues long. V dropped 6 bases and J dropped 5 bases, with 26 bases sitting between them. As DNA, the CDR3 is TGTGCCAGAACCAAGGGGGGGGACAAACGAGGTCTAAATGAAAAACTGTTTTTT. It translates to CARTKGGDKRGLNEKLFF.

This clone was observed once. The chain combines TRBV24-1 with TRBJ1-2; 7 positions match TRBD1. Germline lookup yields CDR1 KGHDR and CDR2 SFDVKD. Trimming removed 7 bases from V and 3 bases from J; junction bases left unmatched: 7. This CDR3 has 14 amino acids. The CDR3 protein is CATRGSGTDYGYTF. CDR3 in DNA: TGTGCCACCAGGGGGTCCGGGACAGACTATGGCTACACCTTC.